This T cell receptor (beta chain) stems from a study of shared clonotypes between healthy human individuals. All donors qualified as healthy HIV-negative adults and had experienced no recent acute infections or vaccinations. CDR1 WSHSY and CDR2 SAAADI come from the germline V gene. The germline V and J ends were trimmed by 1 base and 3 bases, with 11 bases remaining between them. The length of the CDR3 is 15 residues. Unsorted PBMC DNA was sequenced on ten immunoSEQ deep assay plates. Profiling relied on immunoSEQ multiplex PCR, and the TCRdb table lists in-frame clones only, not all of them. This table holds roughly 500,000 clones, 81% found once.

The chain employs TRBV10-2 and TRBJ2-3, with unresolved D. The sample was PBMCs. This sequence was found in a middle-aged woman in good health. Some clones in this sample may be carry-over from other donors' samples. The CDR3 spells CASSEWGTATDTQYF. The DNA of the CDR3 is TGCGCCAGCAGTGAGTGGGGTACAGCTACAGATACGCAGTATTTT.